Each of the 8 T cell receptor beta chains below was sequenced from the same sample in a study of STAT5B mutations in CD4+ large granular lymphocyte leukemia. The assay was immunoSEQ multiplex PCR, and TCRdb's table has in-frame clones only and misses some. The data show fewer than 40,000 clones, about 88% seen once. The source material was CD4+ T cells from blood buffy coats. The receptor set was obtained from a human donor in good health.

The chain has TRBV5-1 and TRBJ2-5, with 7 positions matching TRBD1. Germline V CDR1 and CDR2: SGHRS, YFSETQ. The CDR3 runs to 15 residues. V lost 3 bases to trimming and J lost 1 base; unmatched junction nucleotides: 6. The CDR3 loop reads CASSYTTGVQETQYF. In nucleotides, the CDR3 is TGCGCCAGCAGCTATACCACAGGGGTCCAAGAGACCCAGTACTTC.

A remark on this clone: Other DNA sequences from this sample encode an identical CDR3 as well. The chain combines TRBV29-1 with TRBJ2-1; 9 nucleotides match TRBD1. The junction had 2 bases not matched to a gene; V was cut back by 3 bases and J by 2 bases. The CDR3 runs 14 residues. CDR1 is SQVTM and CDR2 is ANQGSEA in the germline V gene. CDR3 DNA: TGCAGCGTTGACCGGACAGGGGCCTACAATGAGCAGTTCTTC. Translating gives CSVDRTGAYNEQFF.

J is TRBJ1-2 and V is TRBV27; 7 bases are a match to TRBD1. Germline-derived CDR1 and CDR2 are MNHEY and SMNVEV (reference sequence). The CDR3 runs to 14 residues. Trimming at V came to 1 base and at J to 6 bases, leaving 5 bases not matched to a gene. The CDR3 spells CASSLLGTDDGYTF. For the CDR3, the DNA is TGTGCCAGCAGTTTATTAGGGACAGATGATGGCTACACCTTC.

J is TRBJ1-1 and V is TRBV18, with 7 positions matching TRBD1. This CDR3 contains 14 residues. V shed 6 bases and J 3 bases; nucleotides not matched to a gene: 7. From germline, CDR1 is KGHSH and CDR2 LQKENI. CDR3 protein: CASSGQEGYTEAFF. In nucleotides, the CDR3 is TGTGCCAGCTCCGGACAGGAGGGGTACACTGAAGCTTTCTTT.

The V call is TRBV5-6, the J call TRBJ1-3; tentatively, D is TRBD1 (6 bases). Germline V gene sequence: CDR1 SGHDT, CDR2 YYEEEE. The CDR3 is 16 amino acids. Trimming removed 4 bases from V and 0 bases from J, with 14 bases in between. CDR3 in amino acids: CASSLGGSRSGNTIYF. DNA of the CDR3: TGTGCCAGCAGCCTGGGGGGCAGCCGCTCTGGAAACACCATATATTTT.

The genes are TRBV6-6 and TRBJ1-5; D gene unclear. CDR1 MNHNY and CDR2 SVGAGI come from the germline V gene (reference sequence). This CDR3 comprises 16 residues. The V end was cut by 0 bases, the J end by 6 bases, with 15 bases between. CDR3 DNA: TGTGCCAGCAGTTACTCTGTCCGGCGGTCGGGTCAGCCCCAGCATTTT. Encoded protein: CASSYSVRRSGQPQHF.

As for this clone: Compared with germline, one end of the junction differs, possibly owing to a read error. The genes are TRBV12-5 and TRBJ2-1; the match to TRBD1 covers 8 bases. Germline CDR1 and CDR2: LGHNT and FRNRAP. CDR3 length: 15 residues. CDR3: CASGLVRDRKPKTVF. CDR3 coding DNA: TGTGCTAGTGGTTTGGTGAGGGACAGGAAGCCAAAGACGGTCTTC.

V and J are TRBV7-9 and TRBJ1-1, with D tentatively TRBD1 (6 bases). This CDR3 has 15 residues. Trimming pared 4 bases from V and 3 bases from J, leaving 15 bases between. Germline V gives CDR1 SEHNR, CDR2 FQNEAQ (reference sequence). The CDR3 spells CASSSREGGDTEAFF. The CDR3 bases are TGTGCCAGCAGCTCCAGGGAGGGGGGAGACACTGAAGCTTTCTTT.